The 6 T cell receptor beta chains given below trace back to one sample, sequenced in a study of blood T cell repertoires in COVID-19. Assay used: immunoSEQ multiplex PCR; TCRdb lists only in-frame clones, some missing. The data contain roughly 240,000 clones, approximately 90% of them seen just once; the ten biggest clones take up about 2.3%. Material for sequencing was PBMCs or T cells enriched from blood (not recorded which). The origin of the receptors is a middle-aged woman with acute COVID-19.

This clone was seen only once. V gene TRBV5-4 combines with J gene TRBJ2-1; 12 bases line up with TRBD2. CDR1 and CDR2 (germline): SGHNT, YYREEE (reference sequence). CDR3 length: 14 residues. V lost 3 bases to trimming and J lost 14 bases; unmatched junction nucleotides: 9. Here the CDR3 reads CASSSPGLAGTEFF. The CDR3 nucleotides read TGTGCCAGCAGCTCCCCGGGACTAGCGGGCACTGAGTTCTTC.

V gene TRBV30 combines with J gene TRBJ1-2; D unresolved. This CDR3 is 14 amino acids long. From germline, CDR1 is GTSNPN and CDR2 SVGIG (reference sequence). V lost 0 bases to trimming and J lost 6 bases, with 14 bases between them. CDR3 coding DNA: TGTGCCTGGAGTGTAACTCCGGGGAACGATGGCTACACCTTC. This translates into CAWSVTPGNDGYTF.

This clone turned up a few times. V is TRBV7-9 and J is TRBJ2-1; 10 nucleotides align to TRBD2. The trim removed 0 bases at V and 4 bases at J, leaving 3 bases unmatched. CDR3 length equals 16 residues. In germline, CDR1 is SEHNR, CDR2 FQNEAQ (reference sequence). The DNA for the CDR3 is TGTGCCAGCAGCTTAGCTAGCGGGAGGAATTACAATGAGCAGTTCTTC. It is translated as CASSLASGRNYNEQFF. The whole variable domain, filled in from reference TRBV7-9 and TRBJ2-1, reads DTGVSQNPRHKITKRGQNVTFRCDPISEHNRLYWYRQTLGQGPEFLTYFQNEAQLEKSRLLSDRFSAERPKGSFSTLEIQRTEQGDSAMYLCASSLASGRNYNEQFFGPGTRLTVL.

The genes are TRBV7-9 and TRBJ1-6; D perhaps matches TRBD1 (5 bases). CDR1 is SEHNR, CDR2 FQNEAQ, per germline (reference sequence). The CDR3 extends over 15 amino acids. Between the trimmed V and J ends, which lost 4 bases and 2 bases, there was a span of 9 bases. CDR3 loop: CASSSDTTYNSPLHF. Written as DNA, the CDR3 is TGTGCCAGCAGCTCGGACACGACCTATAATTCACCCCTCCACTTT.

This rearrangement joins TRBV12-5 to TRBJ2-1; the match to TRBD2 covers 10 bases. Per germline, CDR1 LGHNT and CDR2 FRNRAP. CDR3 length: 15 residues. V was clipped by 3 bases and J by 8 bases; unmatched bases: 7. In nucleotides, the CDR3 is TGTGCTAGTGGTTTACTAGCGGGAATTGTAGATGAGCAGTTCTTC. Protein product: CASGLLAGIVDEQFF.

The chain links TRBV12-5 to TRBJ2-3; 10 bases agree with TRBD2. After removal of 2 bases from V and 7 bases from J, the junction contained 6 bases not matched to a gene. This CDR3 has 15 residues. Germline V lookup: CDR1 LGHNT, CDR2 FRNRAP. In nucleotides, the CDR3 is TGTGCTAGTGGTTTGTTAGCGGGGGGCTTCAATACGCAGTATTTT. Encoded protein: CASGLLAGGFNTQYF. Drawing the rest from reference TRBV12-5 and TRBJ2-3, the complete variable domain is DARVTQTPRHKVTEMGQEVTMRCQPILGHNTVFWYRQTMMQGLELLAYFRNRAPLDDSGMPKDRFSAEMPDATLATLKIQPSEPRDSAVYFCASGLLAGGFNTQYFGPGTRLTVL.